The clone carrying this T cell receptor beta chain was observed a single time. V was shortened by 3 bases and J by 4 bases, with 11 bases between the two germline ends. Germline V gene data show CDR1 as MNHEY and CDR2 as SMNVEV (reference sequence). CDR3 length: 14 residues. The record originates from a study of blood T cells in healthy people across ages. Through a sample-barcoded 5' primer and a J-beta primer mix, a second PCR was run for about 7 to 12 cycles. TCRdb reanalysed the 5' RACE reads using MiXCR and keeps one entry per CDR3 protein. Of roughly 1.5 million distinct CDR3 sequences in the sample, under 55% are singletons; the top ten hold about 4%.

Sequenced material: blood. This chain connects TRBV27 to TRBJ2-3; TRBD1 or TRBD2 may be the D gene (5 bases each). This clonotype originated in a woman between 18 and 29 years old in good health. CDR3 in DNA: TGTGCCAGCAGTTTTTTCGGGGCGGCAGATACGCAGTATTTT. It translates to CASSFFGAADTQYF.